The 12 T cell receptor beta chains reported below all come from one sample, sequenced in a study of intratumoral heterogeneity in liver cancer. TCRdb keeps only in-frame clones here, not all; method: immunoSEQ multiplex PCR. This sample yields about 6,200 clones, of which 70% to 80% are seen a single time; around 40% belongs to the top ten. Each tumour sample represents a distinct, spatially separated region of the hepatocellular carcinoma nodule. The source was tumor tissue, collected before any cancer treatment. All receptors come from a woman in her 70s with hepatocellular carcinoma.

The chain uses TRBV27 and TRBJ2-5; D may correspond to TRBD1 or TRBD2 (5 bases each). Germline CDR1 MNHEY, CDR2 SMNVEV (reference sequence). The V and J ends lost 4 bases and 5 bases respectively, with 14 bases between them. The CDR3 runs 14 residues. The CDR3 coding sequence is TGTGCCAGCAGTTCCTGGGACGGCGGGGAGACCCAGTACTTC. This codes for CASSSWDGGETQYF.

J is TRBJ2-2 and V is TRBV7-2, with 10 bases lining up with TRBD1. This CDR3 has 15 amino acids. Per the germline V gene, CDR1 is SGHTA and CDR2 is FQGNSA. Trimming took 6 bases from V and 5 from J; bases not matched to a gene: 6. CDR3 loop: CASRLTGGKTGELFF. The CDR3 nucleotides are TGTGCCAGCAGATTGACAGGGGGCAAAACCGGGGAGCTGTTTTTT.

J is TRBJ2-2 and V is TRBV27; tentatively, D is TRBD1 or TRBD2 (5 bases each). Trimming pared 0 bases from V and 7 bases from J, leaving 15 bases between. This CDR3 contains 16 residues. Germline values: CDR1 MNHEY, CDR2 SMNVEV (reference sequence). CDR3 nucleotide sequence: TGTGCCAGCAGTTTATCGGCGGCCCTTGGGGGCGGGGAGCTGTTTTTT. As protein: CASSLSAALGGGELFF.

The V and J genes are TRBV19 and TRBJ2-1, with D possibly matching TRBD2 (6 bases). Germline CDR1 is LNHDA and CDR2 is SQIVND (reference sequence). Trimming left V 4 bases short and J 7 bases short, with 17 bases between. The CDR3 length is 15 residues. The CDR3 sequence is CASSNGGMKRNEQFF. The CDR3 DNA follows: TGTGCCAGTAGTAACGGCGGGATGAAGAGGAATGAGCAGTTCTTC. Full variable domain (rest looked up from reference TRBV19 and TRBJ2-1): DGGITQSPKYLFRKEGQNVTLSCEQNLNHDAMYWYRQDPGQGLRLIYYSQIVNDFQKGDIAEGYSVSREKKESFPLTVTSAQKNPTAFYLCASSNGGMKRNEQFFGPGTRLTVL.

This sequence joins TRBV25-1 and TRBJ2-7; possibly TRBD2 for D (5 bases). Trimming shortened V by 8 bases and J by 5 bases, and 10 bases separated the two germline ends. This CDR3 has 11 residues. CDR1 is MGHDK and CDR2 is SYGVNS in the germline V gene. The CDR3 coding sequence is TGTGCCAGCGCATTCGGGGACGAGCAGTACTTC. Translated: CASAFGDEQYF.

The chain employs TRBV21-1 and TRBJ2-7; TRBD1 reflects the table's D call only, with no check against the DNA. TRBV21-1 is a pseudogene. The CDR3 sequence is 15 residues long. The CDR3 reads CASSPYRGGSYEQYF. The CDR3 bases are TGTGCCAGCAGTCCTTACAGGGGAGGCTCCTACGAGCAGTACTTC.

The chain employs TRBV15 and TRBJ2-3, with TRBD2 matching over 8 bases. J gave up 2 bases and V 5 bases, and 3 bases lay outside the gene matches. From germline, CDR1 is LNHNV and CDR2 YYDKDF (reference sequence). This CDR3 spans 14 amino acids. CDR3 nucleotide sequence: TGTGCCACCAGCCGGGGGGGAGTCACAGATACGCAGTATTTT. It specifies CATSRGGVTDTQYF.

The rearrangement joins TRBV5-6 to TRBJ2-7; 9 bases fit TRBD1. Germline V CDR1 and CDR2: SGHDT, YYEEEE. The CDR3 sequence is 14 residues long. V lost 0 bases and J lost 5; bases outside the gene matches: 3. The CDR3 here is CASSLVGTGNEQYF. Here the CDR3 DNA reads TGTGCCAGCAGCTTGGTGGGGACAGGGAACGAGCAGTACTTC. Using reference TRBV5-6 and TRBJ2-7 for the parts outside the CDR3, the full variable domain is DAGVTQSPTHLIKTRGQQVTLRCSPKSGHDTVSWYQQALGQGPQFIFQYYEEEERQRGNFPDRFSGHQFPNYSSELNVNALLLGDSALYLCASSLVGTGNEQYFGPGTRLTVT.

This clone was recorded once. The genes are TRBV28 and TRBJ2-2; D remains unclear. Germline V gives CDR1 MDHEN, CDR2 SYDVKM. Trimming removed 1 base at V and 3 bases at J, with 6 bases between. CDR3 length equals 14 residues. CDR3 region: CASSLYGYTGELFF. The CDR3 region has the DNA TGTGCCAGCAGTTTATACGGGTACACCGGGGAGCTGTTTTTT.

This clone was picked up a small number of times. The V and J genes are TRBV28 and TRBJ2-7; D is undetermined. This CDR3 is built from 12 residues. Per germline, CDR1 MDHEN and CDR2 SYDVKM. The ends were cut back, 7 bases at V and 0 bases at J, with 7 bases in the middle. CDR3 region: CASTTLSYEQYF. The CDR3 DNA is TGTGCCAGCACGACACTCTCCTACGAGCAGTACTTC.

This clone is a singleton in its sample. V gene TRBV25-1 combines with J gene TRBJ2-7, with 8 bases that match TRBD1. The germline V gene encodes CDR1 MGHDK and CDR2 SYGVNS. CDR3 length: 12 amino acids. The CDR3 DNA reads TGTGCAACCGGACAGGGAGCGTACGAGCAGTACTTC. Residues: CATGQGAYEQYF.

The V gene is TRBV30, the J gene TRBJ2-3; D not certain. CDR1 GTSNPN and CDR2 SVGIG come from the germline V gene (reference sequence). The V gene lost 3 bases and the J gene lost 5 bases, with 15 bases spanning the gap. The length of the CDR3 is 14 residues. CDR3 sequence (DNA): TGTGCCTGGAGCCGGGCAGGCCTAGGAGATACGCAGTATTTT. Residues: CAWSRAGLGDTQYF.